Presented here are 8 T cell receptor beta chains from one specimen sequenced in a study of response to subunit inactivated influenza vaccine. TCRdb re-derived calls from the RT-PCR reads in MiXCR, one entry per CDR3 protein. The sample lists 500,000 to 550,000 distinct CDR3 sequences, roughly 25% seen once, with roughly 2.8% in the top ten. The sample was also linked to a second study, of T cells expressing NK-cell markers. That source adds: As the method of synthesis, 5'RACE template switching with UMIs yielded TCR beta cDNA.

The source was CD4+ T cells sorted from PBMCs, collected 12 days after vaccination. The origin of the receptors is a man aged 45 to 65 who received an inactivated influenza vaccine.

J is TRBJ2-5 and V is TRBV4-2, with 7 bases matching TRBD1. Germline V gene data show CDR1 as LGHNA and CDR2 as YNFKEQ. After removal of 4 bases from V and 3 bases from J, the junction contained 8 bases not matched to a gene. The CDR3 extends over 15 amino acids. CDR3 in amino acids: CASSPKQGSKETQYF. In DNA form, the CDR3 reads TGTGCCAGCAGCCCTAAACAGGGGTCCAAAGAGACCCAGTACTTC.

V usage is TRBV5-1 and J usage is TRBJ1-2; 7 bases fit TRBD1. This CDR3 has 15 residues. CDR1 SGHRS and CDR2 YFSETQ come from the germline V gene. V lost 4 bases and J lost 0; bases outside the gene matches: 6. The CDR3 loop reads CASSRTGHANYGYTF. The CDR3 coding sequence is TGCGCCAGCAGCCGGACAGGACATGCTAACTATGGCTACACCTTC.

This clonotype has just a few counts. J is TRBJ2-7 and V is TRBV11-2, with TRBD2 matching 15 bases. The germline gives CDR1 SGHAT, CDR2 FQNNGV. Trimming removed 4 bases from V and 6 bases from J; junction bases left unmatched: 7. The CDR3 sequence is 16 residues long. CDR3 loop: CASSSGTSGGLSEQYF. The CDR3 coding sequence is TGTGCCAGCAGCTCCGGGACTAGCGGGGGGTTATCCGAGCAGTACTTC.

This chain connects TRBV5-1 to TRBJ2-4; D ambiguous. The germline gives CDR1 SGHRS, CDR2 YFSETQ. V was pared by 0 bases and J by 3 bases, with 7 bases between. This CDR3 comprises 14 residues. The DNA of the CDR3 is TGCGCCAGCAGCTTGGTCGGAGACAAAAACATTCAGTACTTC. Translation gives CASSLVGDKNIQYF.

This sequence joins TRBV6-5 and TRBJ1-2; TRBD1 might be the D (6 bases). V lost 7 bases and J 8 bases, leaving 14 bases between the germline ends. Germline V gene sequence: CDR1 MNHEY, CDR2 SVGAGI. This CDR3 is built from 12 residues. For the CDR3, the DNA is TGTGCCAGCACCGATACAGGGTGGGGCTACACCTTC. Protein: CASTDTGWGYTF.

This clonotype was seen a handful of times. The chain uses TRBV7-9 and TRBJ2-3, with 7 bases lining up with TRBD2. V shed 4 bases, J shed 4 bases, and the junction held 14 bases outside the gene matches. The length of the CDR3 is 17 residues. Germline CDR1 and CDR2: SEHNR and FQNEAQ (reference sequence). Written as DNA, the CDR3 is TGTGCCAGCAGCTCCCTTATCAGAAGCGGGGCCGCAGATACGCAGTATTTT. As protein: CASSSLIRSGAADTQYF. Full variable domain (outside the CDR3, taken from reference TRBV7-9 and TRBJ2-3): DTGVSQNPRHKITKRGQNVTFRCDPISEHNRLYWYRQTLGQGPEFLTYFQNEAQLEKSRLLSDRFSAERPKGSFSTLEIQRTEQGDSAMYLCASSSLIRSGAADTQYFGPGTRLTVL.

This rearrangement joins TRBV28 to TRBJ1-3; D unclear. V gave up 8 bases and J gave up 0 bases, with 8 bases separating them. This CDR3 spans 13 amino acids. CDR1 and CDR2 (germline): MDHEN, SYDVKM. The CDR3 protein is CASAESSGNTIYF. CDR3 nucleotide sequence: TGTGCCAGCGCGGAGAGCTCTGGAAACACCATATATTTT.

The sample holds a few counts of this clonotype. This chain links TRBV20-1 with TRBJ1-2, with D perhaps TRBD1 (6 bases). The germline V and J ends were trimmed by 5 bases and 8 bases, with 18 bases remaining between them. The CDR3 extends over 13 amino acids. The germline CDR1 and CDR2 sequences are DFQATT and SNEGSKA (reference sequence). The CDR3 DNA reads TGCAGTGCTTATCAAACAGGGACGGACGGCTACACCTTC. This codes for CSAYQTGTDGYTF.